The following is a T cell receptor (beta chain) sequence with its context. As yet, its antigen is unknown. The CDR3 runs 15 residues. J was trimmed by 5 bases and V by 1 base; bases with no gene match: 7. Germline-derived CDR1 and CDR2 are MGHRA and YSYEKL. This sample is drawn from a study of T cell responses to AZD1222 COVID-19 vaccine. Study-wide points: Sampling captured repertoires only after the peak T cell response. Spike-specific TCR breadth and depth grew following two AZD1222 doses. Mapped onto spike, vaccine-associated CD4 TCRs spanned it and were dominant at 160-218 and 743-854. Baseline serology detected seropositivity in only a handful of AZD1222 recipients.

Here immunoSEQ multiplex PCR was the method, and the copy in TCRdb shows in-frame clones only, minus some. This table has 95,000 to 150,000 clones, 75% to 90% appearing once. This sample comprised peripheral blood, obtained 28 days after the second AZD1222 dose. The chain has TRBV4-1 and TRBJ1-1; 7 nucleotides agree with TRBD1. The receptor's source is an adult who received the AZD1222 COVID-19 vaccine. The DNA of the CDR3 is TGCGCCAGCAGCCAAGGGTTGACGGACAGGACTGAAGCTTTCTTT. Its protein is CASSQGLTDRTEAFF.